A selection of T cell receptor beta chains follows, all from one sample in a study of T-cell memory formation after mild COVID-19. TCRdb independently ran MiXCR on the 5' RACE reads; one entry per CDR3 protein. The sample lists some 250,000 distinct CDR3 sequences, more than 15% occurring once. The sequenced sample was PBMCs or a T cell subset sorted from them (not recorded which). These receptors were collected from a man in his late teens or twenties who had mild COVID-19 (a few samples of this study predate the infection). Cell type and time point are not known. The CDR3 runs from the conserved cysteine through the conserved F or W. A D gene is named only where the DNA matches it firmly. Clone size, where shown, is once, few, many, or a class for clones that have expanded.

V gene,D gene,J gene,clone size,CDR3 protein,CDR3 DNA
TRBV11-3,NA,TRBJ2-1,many,CASSPGQGSHNEQFF,TGTGCCAGCAGCCCAGGGCAGGGGTCCCACAATGAGCAGTTCTTC
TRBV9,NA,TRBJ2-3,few,CASSEGGGDTQYF,TGTGCCAGCAGCGAGGGGGGAGGGGATACGCAGTATTTT
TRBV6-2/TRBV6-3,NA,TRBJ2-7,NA,CASSYSSFYEQYF,TGTGCCAGCAGTTACTCGAGTTTCTACGAGCAGTACTTC
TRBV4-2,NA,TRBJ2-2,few,CASSPLDPRENTGELFF,TGTGCCAGCAGCCCCTTAGACCCGAGAGAAAACACCGGGGAGCTGTTTTTT
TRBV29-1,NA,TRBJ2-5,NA,CSVETGTQETQYF,TGCAGCGTTGAGACGGGGACTCAAGAGACCCAGTACTTC
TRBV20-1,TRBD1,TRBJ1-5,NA,CSANRGDQPQHF,TGCAGTGCTAACAGGGGCGATCAGCCCCAGCATTTT
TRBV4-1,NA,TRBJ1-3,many,CASSQAVSIGDTIYF,TGCGCCAGCAGCCAAGCGGTTTCGATCGGTGACACCATATATTTT
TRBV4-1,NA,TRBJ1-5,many,CASSQIDMGLAGPQHF,TGCGCCAGCAGCCAGATAGATATGGGGCTGGCGGGGCCCCAGCATTTT
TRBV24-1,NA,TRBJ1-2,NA,CATSDTSTAYGYTF,TGTGCCACCAGTGATACGTCGACGGCCTATGGCTACACCTTC
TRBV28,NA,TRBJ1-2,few,CASTPRGTGYTF,TGTGCCAGCACTCCCCGGGGGACCGGCTACACCTTC
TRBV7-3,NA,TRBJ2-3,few,CASSGGATDTQYF,TGTGCCAGCAGTGGCGGGGCGACAGATACGCAGTATTTT
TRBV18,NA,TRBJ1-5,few,CASSHGGNRDQPQHF,TGTGCCAGCTCACACGGCGGGAACAGGGATCAGCCCCAGCATTTT
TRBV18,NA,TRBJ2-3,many,CASSPQVSTDTQYF,TGTGCCAGCTCACCACAGGTCAGCACAGATACGCAGTATTTT
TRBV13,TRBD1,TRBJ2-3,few,CASSPRPGQTSTDTQYF,TGTGCCAGCAGCCCACGCCCGGGACAGACTAGCACAGATACGCAGTATTTT
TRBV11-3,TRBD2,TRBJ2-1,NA,CASSSRGASYNEQFF,TGTGCCAGCAGTTCGCGGGGGGCCTCCTACAATGAGCAGTTCTTC
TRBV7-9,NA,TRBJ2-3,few,CASSLGMIGDTQYF,TGTGCCAGCAGCTTAGGAATGATCGGGGATACGCAGTATTTT
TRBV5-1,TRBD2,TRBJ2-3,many,CASSSGTRGADTQYF,TGCGCCAGCAGCTCCGGGACTAGAGGTGCAGATACGCAGTATTTT
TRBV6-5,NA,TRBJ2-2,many,CASSYSSGARSTGELFF,TGTGCCAGCAGTTATTCTTCCGGGGCTCGTAGCACCGGGGAGCTGTTTTTT
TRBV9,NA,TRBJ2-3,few,CASSVRSGGSTDTQYF,TGTGCCAGCAGCGTACGGTCGGGGGGCTCCACAGATACGCAGTATTTT
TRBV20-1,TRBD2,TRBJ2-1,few,CSARVRGGANYNEQFF,TGCAGTGCTAGAGTTCGCGGGGGGGCGAATTACAATGAGCAGTTCTTC
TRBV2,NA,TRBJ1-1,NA,CATRENTEAFF,TGTGCCACGCGCGAGAACACTGAAGCTTTCTTT
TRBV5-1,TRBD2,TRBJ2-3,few,CASQPGGTDTQYF,TGCGCCAGCCAGCCCGGGGGGACAGATACGCAGTATTTT
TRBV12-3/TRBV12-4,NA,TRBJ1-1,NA,CASIGGRTLNTEAFF,TGTGCCAGCATTGGGGGAAGGACCTTGAACACTGAAGCTTTCTTT
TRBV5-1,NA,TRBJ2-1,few,CASSLVSNYEQFF,TGCGCCAGCAGCTTGGTTAGCAACTATGAGCAGTTCTTC
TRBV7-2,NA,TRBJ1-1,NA,CASSLNGLGDEAFF,TGTGCCAGCAGCTTAAATGGGCTGGGGGATGAAGCTTTCTTT
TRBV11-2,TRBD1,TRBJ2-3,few,CASRQWTGNTDTQYF,TGTGCCAGCAGACAGTGGACAGGGAACACAGATACGCAGTATTTT
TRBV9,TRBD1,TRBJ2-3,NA,CASSHGDRVTDTQYF,TGTGCCAGCAGCCACGGGGACAGGGTCACAGATACGCAGTATTTT